This TCR beta chain appears in the sequencing data of a study of Graves' ophthalmopathy and Graves' hyperthyroidism. RNA transcripts provided the template for amplifying TCR beta CDR3 regions. The first-round RT-PCR employed HTBI primers together with the Qiagen OneStep RT-PCR kit. A multiplex PCR was then performed as the second round. One entry per CDR3 protein results from TCRdb running MiXCR on the multiplex PCR reads. Among hundreds of thousands of distinct CDR3 sequences listed, around a fifth were seen once. For this clonotype: The antigen is undetermined.

Trimming left V 11 bases short and J 1 base short, with 11 bases between. Germline values: CDR1 MNHNS, CDR2 SASEGT. CDR3 length equals 12 residues. Clinical symptoms and serum thyroxine were used for diagnosis; TRAb, thyroid ultrasound and orbital computed tomography were also relied on. General observations from the study: A model built from 13 signatures distinguished ophthalmopathy from stable hyperthyroidism with approximately 90% sensitivity and 81.08% specificity.

Sequenced: peripheral blood. The rearrangement joins TRBV6-1 to TRBJ1-1; D might be TRBD1 (5 bases). The TCR originated in a woman between 18 and 30 years old with stable Graves' hyperthyroidism. Some clones in this sample may be carry-over from other donors' samples. The CDR3: CAGAGENTEAFF. The CDR3 bases are TGTGCCGGGGCGGGGGAGAACACTGAAGCTTTCTTT.